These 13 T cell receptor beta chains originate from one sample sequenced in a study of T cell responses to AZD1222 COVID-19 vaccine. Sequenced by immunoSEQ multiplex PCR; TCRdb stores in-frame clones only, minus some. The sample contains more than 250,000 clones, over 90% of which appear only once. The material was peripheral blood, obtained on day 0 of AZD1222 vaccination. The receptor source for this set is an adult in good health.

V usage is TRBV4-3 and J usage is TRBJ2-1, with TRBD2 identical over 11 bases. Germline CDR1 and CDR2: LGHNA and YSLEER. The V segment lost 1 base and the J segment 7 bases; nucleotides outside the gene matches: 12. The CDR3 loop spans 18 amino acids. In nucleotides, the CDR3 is TGCGCCAGCAGCCAAGCAGCTATACTAGCGGGAGTGTCTAATGAGCAGTTCTTC. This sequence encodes CASSQAAILAGVSNEQFF.

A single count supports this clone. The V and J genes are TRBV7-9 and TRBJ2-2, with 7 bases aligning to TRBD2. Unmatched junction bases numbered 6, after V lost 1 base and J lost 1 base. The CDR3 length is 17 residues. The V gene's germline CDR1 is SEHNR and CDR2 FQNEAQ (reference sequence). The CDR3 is CASSLGSGVRNTGELFF. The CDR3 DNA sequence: TGTGCCAGCAGCTTAGGGAGCGGGGTCAGGAACACCGGGGAGCTGTTTTTT.

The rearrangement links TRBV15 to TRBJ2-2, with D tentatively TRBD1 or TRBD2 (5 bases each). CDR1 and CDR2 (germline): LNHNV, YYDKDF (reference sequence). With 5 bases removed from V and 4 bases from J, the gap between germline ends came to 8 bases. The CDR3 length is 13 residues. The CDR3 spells CATSRGGTGELFF. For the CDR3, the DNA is TGTGCCACCAGCCGTGGGGGCACCGGGGAGCTGTTTTTT.

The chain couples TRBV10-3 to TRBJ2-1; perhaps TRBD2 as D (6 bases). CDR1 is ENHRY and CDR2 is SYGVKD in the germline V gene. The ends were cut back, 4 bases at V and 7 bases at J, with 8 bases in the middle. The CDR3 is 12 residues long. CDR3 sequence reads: CAISGLANEQFF. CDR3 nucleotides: TGTGCCATCAGTGGTCTAGCGAATGAGCAGTTCTTC.

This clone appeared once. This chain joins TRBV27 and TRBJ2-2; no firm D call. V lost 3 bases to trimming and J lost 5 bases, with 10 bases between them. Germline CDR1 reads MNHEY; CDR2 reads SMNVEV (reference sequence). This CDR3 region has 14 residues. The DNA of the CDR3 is TGTGCCAGCAGTTTCACGATGGGGACCGGGGAGCTGTTTTTT. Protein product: CASSFTMGTGELFF.

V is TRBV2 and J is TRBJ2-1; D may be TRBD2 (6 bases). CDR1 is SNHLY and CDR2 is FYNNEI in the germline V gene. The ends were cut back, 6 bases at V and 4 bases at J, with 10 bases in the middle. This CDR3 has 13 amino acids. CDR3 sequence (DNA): TGTGCCAGCAGGCCCCTAGCGTACAATGAGCAGTTCTTC. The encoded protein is CASRPLAYNEQFF.

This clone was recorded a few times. The CDR3 loop reads CASSGGRALDTQYF. CDR3 DNA: TGTGCCAGCAGTGGGGGGAGGGCCCTAGATACGCAGTATTTT. The chain carries TRBV7-2 and TRBJ2-3; 7 nucleotides agree with TRBD2. J gave up 5 bases and V 6 bases, and 8 bases lay outside the gene matches. Germline assignment: CDR1 SGHTA and CDR2 FQGNSA. The CDR3 has 14 amino acids.

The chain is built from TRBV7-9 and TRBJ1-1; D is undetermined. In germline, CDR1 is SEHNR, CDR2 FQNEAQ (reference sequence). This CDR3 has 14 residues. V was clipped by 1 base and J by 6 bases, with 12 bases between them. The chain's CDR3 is CASSLVLGVAEAFF. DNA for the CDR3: TGTGCCAGCAGCTTAGTCTTAGGAGTAGCTGAAGCTTTCTTT.

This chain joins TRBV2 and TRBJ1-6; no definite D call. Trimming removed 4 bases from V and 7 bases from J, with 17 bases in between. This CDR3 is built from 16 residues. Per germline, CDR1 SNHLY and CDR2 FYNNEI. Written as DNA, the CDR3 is TGTGCCAGCAGTGTACGGGAGGCCGTTAGGAATTCACCCCTCCACTTT. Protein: CASSVREAVRNSPLHF. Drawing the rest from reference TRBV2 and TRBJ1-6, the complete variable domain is EPEVTQTPSHQVTQMGQEVILRCVPISNHLYFYWYRQILGQKVEFLVSFYNNEISEKSEIFDDQFSVERPDGSNFTLKIRSTKLEDSAMYFCASSVREAVRNSPLHFGNGTRLTVT.

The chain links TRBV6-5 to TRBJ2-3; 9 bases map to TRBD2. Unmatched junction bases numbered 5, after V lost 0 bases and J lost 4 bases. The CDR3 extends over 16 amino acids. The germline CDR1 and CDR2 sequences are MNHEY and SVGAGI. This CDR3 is CASSYSSGRSSDTQYF. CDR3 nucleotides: TGTGCCAGCAGTTACTCGAGCGGGAGGTCGTCAGATACGCAGTATTTT.

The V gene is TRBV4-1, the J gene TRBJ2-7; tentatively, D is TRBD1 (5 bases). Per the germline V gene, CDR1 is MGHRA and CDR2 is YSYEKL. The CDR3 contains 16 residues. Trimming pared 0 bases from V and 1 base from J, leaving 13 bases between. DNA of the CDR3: TGCGCCAGCAGCCAAGAGGTCAGGGTGGGGTCCTACGAGCAGTACTTC. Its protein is CASSQEVRVGSYEQYF.

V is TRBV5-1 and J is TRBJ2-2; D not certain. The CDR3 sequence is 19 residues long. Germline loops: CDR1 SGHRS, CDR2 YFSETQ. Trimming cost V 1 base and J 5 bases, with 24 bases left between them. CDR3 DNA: TGCGCCAGCAGCTTGACCAGTAGACCCTCAAGTGAAAGAACCGGGGAGCTGTTTTTT. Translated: CASSLTSRPSSERTGELFF.

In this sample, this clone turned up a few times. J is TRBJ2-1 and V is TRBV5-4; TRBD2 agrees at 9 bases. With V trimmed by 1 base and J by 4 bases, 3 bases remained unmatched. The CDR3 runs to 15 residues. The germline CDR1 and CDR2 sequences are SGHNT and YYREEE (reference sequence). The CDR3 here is CASSLSSGSYNEQFF. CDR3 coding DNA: TGTGCCAGCAGCTTGAGTAGCGGGAGTTACAATGAGCAGTTCTTC.